The 30 T cell receptor beta chains below were found in one sample sequenced in a study of regulatory T cells in long-lasting Graves disease. Relying on iRepertoire HTBI primers and Arm-PCR of CDR3 regions, the team built TCR beta libraries. From the multiplex PCR reads, TCRdb called clonotypes with MiXCR, one entry per CDR3 protein. The table lists over 400,000 distinct CDR3 sequences, 13% to 15% of them singletons. Sample time point: newly diagnosed GD, antithyroid drugs for less than 3 months. The authors made the TCR library using RNA they extracted from PBMCs. The same sample was also used in a study of T cells in Graves' hyperthyroidism and ophthalmopathy.

The sample consisted of peripheral blood mononuclear cells (PBMCs), taken at new diagnosis, from a patient treated with antithyroid drugs. Receptor source: a woman aged 45-65 years with Graves disease.

The sample holds many counts of this clonotype. V is TRBV28 and J is TRBJ2-7, with 11 bases lining up with TRBD1. Trimming took 8 bases from V and 4 from J; bases not matched to a gene: 10. Germline V gene sequence: CDR1 MDHEN, CDR2 SYDVKM. The CDR3 is 15 amino acids. CDR3 sequence: CASRSGQGVIYEQYF. In DNA form, the CDR3 reads TGTGCCAGCCGGTCGGGACAGGGGGTAATTTACGAGCAGTACTTC.

This clonotype was seen at least ten times. This chain uses TRBV30 with TRBJ2-1; 8 bases are a match to TRBD2. The V segment lost 0 bases and the J segment 7 bases; nucleotides outside the gene matches: 2. Germline V gives CDR1 GTSNPN, CDR2 SVGIG (reference sequence). The CDR3 has 13 residues. CDR3: CAWSVPSGNEQFF. The CDR3 nucleotides read TGTGCCTGGAGTGTACCTAGCGGGAATGAGCAGTTCTTC.

V usage is TRBV6-5 and J usage is TRBJ1-2, with D unresolved. Between the trimmed V and J ends, which lost 0 bases and 5 bases, there was a span of 13 bases. The CDR3 contains 15 residues. Germline-derived CDR1 and CDR2 are MNHEY and SVGAGI. The CDR3 loop is CASSYSAGSMYGYTF. In DNA form, the CDR3 reads TGTGCCAGCAGTTACTCGGCGGGATCAATGTATGGCTACACCTTC.

This clonotype was detected ten times or more. The V call is TRBV24-1, the J call TRBJ2-5; D perhaps matches TRBD2 (5 bases). The germline V gene encodes CDR1 KGHDR and CDR2 SFDVKD. V was clipped by 1 base and J by 2 bases, with 10 bases between them. The CDR3 runs to 15 residues. CDR3 DNA: TGTGCCACCAGTGATTTTAGAGGCGGGCAAGAGACCCAGTACTTC. It translates to CATSDFRGGQETQYF.

At least ten counts were recorded for this clonotype. The chain carries TRBV5-1 and TRBJ2-3; 10 bases map to TRBD2. Germline-derived CDR1 and CDR2 are SGHRS and YFSETQ. V lost 3 bases to trimming and J lost 0 bases; unmatched junction nucleotides: 4. The CDR3 is 16 residues long. CDR3 DNA sequence: TGCGCCAGCAGCTGGACTAGCGGAGCAAGCACAGATACGCAGTATTTT. Translation: CASSWTSGASTDTQYF.

The J gene is TRBJ2-3, the V gene TRBV5-1, with 12 bases matching TRBD1. The CDR3 is 16 residues long. V was pared by 7 bases and J by 4 bases, with 10 bases of the junction left unmatched. CDR1 SGHRS and CDR2 YFSETQ come from the germline V gene. The CDR3 is CASDTGQGAGADTQYF. Here the CDR3 DNA reads TGCGCCAGCGACACGGGACAGGGGGCTGGGGCAGATACGCAGTATTTT.

This clonotype turned up a few times. CDR3 in amino acids: CASSHKLPANFLGWGIYEQYF. The CDR3 DNA reads TGCGCCAGCAGCCATAAACTCCCGGCGAACTTCCTGGGCTGGGGAATTTACGAGCAGTACTTC. The chain combines TRBV5-1 with TRBJ2-7, with D uncertain. Germline CDR1 SGHRS, CDR2 YFSETQ. V was trimmed by 4 bases and J by 4 bases, leaving 36 bases between them. CDR3 size: 21 residues.

In its sample, this clonotype was seen a few times. This sequence joins TRBV6-4 and TRBJ2-3; 9 bases are shared with TRBD2. The CDR3 covers 15 residues. The ends lost 0 bases at V and 6 bases at J; junction bases unmatched: 4. Germline V gene lookup returns CDR1 MRHNA and CDR2 SNTAGT. CDR3 loop: CASSDSSSGADTQYF. The CDR3 DNA reads as TGTGCCAGCAGTGACTCGTCTAGCGGGGCGGATACGCAGTATTTT.

This clonotype has more than one count but fewer than ten. CDR3 residues: CASSSSQGAGNTIYF. The CDR3 DNA reads TGTGCCAGCAGTTCCTCACAGGGAGCTGGAAACACCATATATTTT. The chain uses TRBV28 and TRBJ1-3; D perhaps matches TRBD1 (6 bases). V lost 4 bases and J lost 2, with 12 bases in between. The CDR3 covers 15 residues. Germline CDR1 and CDR2: MDHEN and SYDVKM.

This clonotype was recorded at least ten times. This rearrangement joins TRBV12-3 or TRBV12-4 to TRBJ1-5, with 11 bases that match TRBD1. With V trimmed by 5 bases and J by 1 base, 7 bases remained unmatched. This CDR3 is 17 amino acids long. The CDR3 bases are TGTGCCAGCAGTCGGACAGGGGGCGAGGTGAGCAATCAGCCCCAGCATTTT. Its protein is CASSRTGGEVSNQPQHF.

The chain couples TRBV6-5 to TRBJ2-1; D not certain. Between the trimmed V and J ends, which lost 8 bases and 5 bases, there was a span of 22 bases. The CDR3 runs to 16 residues. Looked up from germline, CDR1 is MNHEY and CDR2 is SVGAGI. CDR3 in amino acids: CASGLNELTFNNEQFF. The CDR3, as DNA: TGTGCCAGCGGTTTAAACGAATTGACGTTTAACAATGAGCAGTTCTTC.

This clonotype was recorded at least ten times. Written as DNA, the CDR3 is TGTGCCAGCACATGGGACCACAGTTATGGCTACACCTTC. Translation: CASTWDHSYGYTF. This chain uses TRBV28 with TRBJ1-2; D may be TRBD1 (5 bases). Germline loops: CDR1 MDHEN, CDR2 SYDVKM. V lost 7 bases and J 5 bases, leaving 14 bases between the germline ends. The CDR3 has 13 residues.

The chain links TRBV7-2 to TRBJ2-3; D may be TRBD1 (6 bases). The V gene lost 5 bases and the J gene lost 0 bases, with 15 bases spanning the gap. The CDR3 is 16 residues long. CDR1 SGHTA and CDR2 FQGNSA come from the germline V gene. The CDR3 sequence is CASSADRTTSTDTQYF. The DNA of the CDR3 is TGTGCCAGCAGCGCAGACAGGACAACTAGCACAGATACGCAGTATTTT.

This clonotype was seen at least ten times. Here the CDR3 reads CASSLVGQGYNEQFF. CDR3 bases: TGTGCCAGCAGCTTGGTAGGGCAGGGCTACAATGAGCAGTTCTTC. The chain couples TRBV5-6 to TRBJ2-1; tentative D call: TRBD1 (5 bases). The V and J ends lost 0 bases and 3 bases respectively, with 10 bases between them. The germline V gene has CDR1 SGHDT and CDR2 YYEEEE. This CDR3 is built from 15 residues.

In this sample, this clonotype turned up many times. The chain's CDR3 is CASSFGPNEQFF. The CDR3 DNA reads TGTGCCAGCAGCTTCGGGCCAAATGAGCAGTTCTTC. The rearrangement links TRBV5-6 to TRBJ2-1; D gene ambiguous. CDR3 size: 12 residues. Germline CDR1 SGHDT, CDR2 YYEEEE. The ends were cut back, 2 bases at V and 7 bases at J, with 7 bases in the middle.

This clonotype was observed many times. The CDR3 coding sequence is TGTGCCAGCAGTATAGCTAGCGGGTTGAATGAGCAGTTCTTC. Protein sequence: CASSIASGLNEQFF. This chain links TRBV28 with TRBJ2-1; 8 nucleotides match TRBD2. The CDR3 sequence is 14 residues long. Germline V CDR1 and CDR2: MDHEN, SYDVKM. The J segment lost 7 bases and the V segment lost 5 bases, leaving 7 bases of the junction unmatched.

J is TRBJ2-7 and V is TRBV5-6; no clear D gene. This CDR3 contains 14 residues. Germline CDR1 reads SGHDT; CDR2 reads YYEEEE. V lost 0 bases and J 2 bases, leaving 9 bases between the germline ends. CDR3 DNA sequence: TGTGCCAGCAGCTTGGTTTCCGCCGCCTACGAGCAGTACTTC. Translated: CASSLVSAAYEQYF.

The table lists this clonotype with a few counts. The gene calls are TRBV25-1 and TRBJ2-7, with D perhaps given as TRBD1 or TRBD2 (5 bases each). CDR1 and CDR2 from the germline V gene are MGHDK and SYGVNS. The V end lost 2 bases, the J end lost 0 bases, and 17 bases lay between the germline ends. This CDR3 is built from 17 residues. The CDR3 spells CASSEGPGRAHSYEQYF. DNA for the CDR3: TGTGCCAGCAGTGAAGGACCGGGACGCGCACACTCCTACGAGCAGTACTTC.

In regard to this clonotype: This could be a read error, since a much larger clone is one nucleotide away. CDR3 residues: CASSLYSPVNERFF. CDR3 coding DNA: TGCGCCAGCAGCTTGTACAGTCCCGTCAATGAGCGGTTCTTC. The rearrangement joins TRBV5-8 to TRBJ2-1; D call uncertain. The CDR3 length is 14 residues. Germline CDR1 SGHTS, CDR2 YDEGEE.

This clonotype was recorded many times. J is TRBJ2-7 and V is TRBV10-2; D remains unclear. This CDR3 is 15 amino acids long. The germline V gene encodes CDR1 WSHSY and CDR2 SAAADI. Trimming removed 3 bases from V and 1 base from J, with 13 bases in between. The CDR3 protein is CASSDNVLQSYEQYF. CDR3 DNA sequence: TGCGCCAGCAGTGACAATGTGCTCCAGTCCTACGAGCAGTACTTC.

This clonotype was observed at least ten times. The rearrangement uses TRBV7-2 and TRBJ2-5; 7 bases line up with TRBD2. In germline, CDR1 is SGHTA, CDR2 FQGNSA. With 5 bases clipped from V and 5 bases from J, the junction kept 8 bases outside the gene matches. The CDR3 covers 14 residues. The CDR3 here is CASSPRISGETQYF. The DNA of the CDR3 is TGTGCCAGCAGCCCGAGAATTAGCGGGGAGACCCAGTACTTC. The variable domain in full, with the rest retrieved from reference TRBV7-2 and TRBJ2-5, is GAGVSQSPSNKVTEKGKDVELRCDPISGHTALYWYRQSLGQGLEFLIYFQGNSAPDKSGLPSDRFSAERTGGSVSTLTIQRTQQEDSAVYLCASSPRISGETQYFGPGTRLLVL.

On this clonotype: Possible read error: a much larger clone is one base away. Because the CDR3 is missing its conserved closing phenylalanine or tryptophan, this is likely a read error. V and J are TRBV7-2 and TRBJ2-5, with 12 bases matching TRBD1. The trim removed 3 bases at V and 1 base at J, leaving 3 bases unmatched. The CDR3 has 16 amino acids. The germline CDR1 and CDR2 sequences are SGHTA and FQGNSA. The CDR3 region is CASSFTGQGAQETQYL. The DNA of the CDR3 is TGTGCCAGCAGCTTCACGGGACAGGGGGCCCAAGAGACCCAGTACCTC.

This clonotype was counted many times. The V and J genes are TRBV6-2 or TRBV6-3 and TRBJ1-1, with 8 bases matching TRBD1. The CDR3 runs 16 residues. Germline loops: CDR1 MNHEY, CDR2 SVGEGT. V lost 2 bases and J lost 1; bases outside the gene matches: 6. CDR3 bases: TGTGCCAGCAGTTACACCTGGACAGGGACGAACACTGAAGCTTTCTTT. Translating it yields CASSYTWTGTNTEAFF.

Points on this clonotype: Given a much more abundant clone one base away, this may be a read error. This rearrangement joins TRBV9 to TRBJ2-3; TRBD1 aligns across 8 bases. Germline CDR1 is SGDLS and CDR2 is YYNGEE. The CDR3 consists of 14 residues. CDR3 sequence (DNA): TGTGCCAGCAGCCCCAGGACAGGGCCAGATGCGCAGTATTTT. Translation gives CASSPRTGPDAQYF.

Of note for this clonotype: This could be a read error, since a much larger clone is one nucleotide away. The chain uses TRBV10-3 and TRBJ2-7; a weak D match, TRBD1 (5 bases). CDR1 and CDR2 from the germline V gene are ENHRY and SYGVKD. Deletions cut 5 bases from V and 3 bases from J, with 32 bases between. The CDR3 consists of 20 residues. The CDR3 loop reads CAISPGRSIVGSHQGYEQYF. CDR3 in DNA: TGTGCCATCAGTCCGGGTCGAAGTATTGTGGGGTCTCATCAGGGCTACGAGCAGTACTTC.

This clonotype was observed at least ten times. The rearrangement links TRBV3-1 to TRBJ2-2; D might be TRBD2 (5 bases). Germline CDR1 is LGHDT and CDR2 is YNNKEL (reference sequence). The germline V and J ends were trimmed by 1 base and 13 bases, with 13 bases remaining between them. This CDR3 spans 13 amino acids. Here the CDR3 reads CASSQVKGEGLFF. The CDR3 nucleotides are TGTGCCAGCAGCCAAGTGAAGGGTGAGGGGCTGTTTTTT.

V usage is TRBV5-1 and J usage is TRBJ2-7, with 10 positions matching TRBD1. V shed 2 bases and J 4 bases; nucleotides not matched to a gene: 6. The germline V gene has CDR1 SGHRS and CDR2 YFSETQ. The CDR3 extends over 15 amino acids. The CDR3 DNA follows: TGCGCCAGCAGCTTACTGACAGGGGGCTGGTACGAGCAGTACTTC. This translates into CASSLLTGGWYEQYF.

This clonotype was detected a few times. This sequence joins TRBV7-9 and TRBJ1-3; D gene uncertain. V was pared by 1 base and J by 2 bases, with 9 bases between. The CDR3 is 15 residues long. Germline CDR1 is SEHNR and CDR2 is FQNEAQ (reference sequence). The CDR3 spells CASSLGGLTGNTIYF. The CDR3, as DNA: TGTGCCAGCAGCTTAGGGGGTTTGACTGGAAACACCATATATTTT.

This clonotype appeared a few times. This chain connects TRBV6-5 to TRBJ2-7; D is perhaps TRBD2 (5 bases). Between the trimmed V and J ends, which lost 2 bases and 1 base, there was a span of 9 bases. Germline values: CDR1 MNHEY, CDR2 SVGAGI. The CDR3 runs to 14 residues. The CDR3 bases are TGTGCCAGCAGTTACAGCGGAACTTCCTACGAGCAGTACTTC. Its protein product is CASSYSGTSYEQYF.

The table lists this clonotype with many counts. This sequence joins TRBV7-9 and TRBJ2-7; unclear D gene. Germline V gene data show CDR1 as SEHNR and CDR2 as FQNEAQ (reference sequence). The CDR3 runs to 18 residues. The V end was cut by 1 base, the J end by 0 bases, with 19 bases between. CDR3 protein: CASSLGSQAAHSSYEQYF. The DNA of the CDR3 is TGTGCCAGCAGCTTAGGTTCCCAAGCAGCTCATAGCTCCTACGAGCAGTACTTC.